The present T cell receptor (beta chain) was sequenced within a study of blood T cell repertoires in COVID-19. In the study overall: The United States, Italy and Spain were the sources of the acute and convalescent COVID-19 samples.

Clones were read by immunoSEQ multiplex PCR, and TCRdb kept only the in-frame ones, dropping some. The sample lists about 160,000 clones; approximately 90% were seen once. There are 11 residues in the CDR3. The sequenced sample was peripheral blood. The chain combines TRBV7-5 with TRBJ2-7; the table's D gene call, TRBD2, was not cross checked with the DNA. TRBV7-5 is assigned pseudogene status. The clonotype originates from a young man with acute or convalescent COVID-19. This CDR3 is CARSPPGEQYF. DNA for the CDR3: TGTGCCAGAAGCCCTCCGGGCGAGCAGTACTTC.